Each of the 6 T cell receptor beta chains below was sequenced from the same sample in a study of T cells expressing NK-cell markers. Reanalyzing the 5' RACE reads, TCRdb keeps one entry per CDR3 protein, without DNA. This sample's clone table lists approximately 550,000 distinct CDR3 sequences. Sequenced: blood T cells: a sorted CD56 or NKG2C T cell subset, CD4+ or CD8+ T cells, or bulk PBMC T cells (not recorded which). The receptor source for this set is a man younger than 30 in good health.

This chain links TRBV6-2 or TRBV6-3 with TRBJ2-3. CDR1 and CDR2 from the germline V gene are MNHEY and SVGEGT. CDR3 size: 13 residues. CDR3: CASSYPLAEKQYF.

The V call is TRBV20-1, the J call TRBJ2-1; TCRdb's assignment of TRBD1 cannot be checked, as there is no DNA. This CDR3 is built from 19 residues. CDR1 is DFQATT and CDR2 is SNEGSKA in the germline V gene (reference sequence). The CDR3 here is CSARAPDRALLESYNEQFF.

The chain is built from TRBV5-6 and TRBJ1-3. Germline-derived CDR1 and CDR2 are SGHDT and YYEEEE. The CDR3 contains 13 residues. Here the CDR3 reads CASSSIYGNTIYF.

The chain carries TRBV6-1 and TRBJ1-1; TCRdb's D gene call, TRBD1, goes unchecked for lack of DNA. The CDR3 has 14 residues. The germline V gene has CDR1 MNHNS and CDR2 SASEGT. CDR3 in amino acids: CASSGTGGITEAFF.

The CDR3 reads CASKVGTGRNHGYTF. The chain recombines TRBV12-3 or TRBV12-4 with TRBJ1-2; TCRdb selects TRBD1, and the lack of DNA leaves this call unchecked. There are 15 residues in the CDR3.

The chain links TRBV7-6 to TRBJ2-5; the D call of TRBD2 rests on TCRdb alone, since no DNA is present to check it. The CDR3 contains 17 residues. Germline assignment: CDR1 SGHVS and CDR2 FNYEAQ. CDR3 residues: CASSFLTSGSYQETQYF.